A selection of T cell receptor beta chains follows, all from one sample in a study of identifying expanded T cells in peripheral blood. Generated by immunoSEQ multiplex PCR, the TCRdb table keeps only in-frame clones and is missing some. The sample shows some 65,000 clones, over 80% of them seen only once. What was sequenced was blood. These receptors all stem from a person aged 18 to 75 in good health. The CDR3 runs from the conserved cysteine through the conserved F or W. A D gene is named only where the DNA matches it firmly. A clone size is listed for some rows: how often the clone was seen (once, few, many), or a class if it is expanded.

V: TRBV5-1; size: .; D: .; J: TRBJ1-2; DNA: TGCGCCAGCAGCTCCGACAGGTCCTATGGCTACACCTTC; CDR3: CASSSDRSYGYTF
V: TRBV5-1; size: .; D: .; J: TRBJ2-2; DNA: TGCGCCAGCAGCTTGGGCGACTGGGACACCGGGGAGCTGTTTTTT; CDR3: CASSLGDWDTGELFF
V: TRBV7-2; size: .; D: TRBD1; J: TRBJ2-1; DNA: TGTGCCAGCAGCTTAACGCTGGGACAGGGCTACAATGAGCAGTTCTTC; CDR3: CASSLTLGQGYNEQFF
V: TRBV30; size: .; D: TRBD1; J: TRBJ1-1; DNA: TGTGCCTGCCAGGACAGGGGTGAAGCTTTCTTT; CDR3: CACQDRGEAFF
V: TRBV20-1; size: .; D: .; J: TRBJ2-5; DNA: TGCAGTGCTGGAACGGAGACCCAGTACTTC; CDR3: CSAGTETQYF
V: TRBV5-4; size: .; D: .; J: TRBJ2-1; DNA: TGTGCCAGCAGAAAACGGGGGGCGGATGAGCAGTTCTTC; CDR3: CASRKRGADEQFF
V: TRBV29-1; size: few; D: .; J: TRBJ2-2; DNA: TGCAGCTCCTCGGCCGGGGAGCTGTTTTTT; CDR3: CSSSAGELFF
V: TRBV5-1; size: .; D: .; J: TRBJ2-1; DNA: TGCGCCAGCAGCTTGGGCGGGACAGCCAATGAGCAGTTCTTC; CDR3: CASSLGGTANEQFF
V: TRBV21-1; size: .; D: .; J: TRBJ2-7; DNA: TGTGCCAGCAGGGCTCGGTTGCTACACGTGTTAGACGAGCAGTACTTC; CDR3: CASRARLLHVLDEQYF
V: TRBV2; size: .; D: TRBD2; J: TRBJ2-3; DNA: TGTGCCAGCAGTGCCATACTAGCGGGAGGGCTGGGTTTT; CDR3: CASSAILAGGLGF
V: TRBV5-1; size: .; D: .; J: TRBJ2-2; DNA: TGCGCCAGCAGCTTGGCATCTGTCACCACCGCCGGGGAGCTGTTTTTT; CDR3: CASSLASVTTAGELFF
V: TRBV6-5; size: once; D: .; J: TRBJ1-5; DNA: TGTGCCAGCAGCCTTGGCGCAGTTCCCAATCAGCCCCAGCATTTT; CDR3: CASSLGAVPNQPQHF
V: TRBV12-2; size: .; D: .; J: TRBJ2-3; DNA: TGTGCAAGTCCCACGGTGGGCGGAAGAAGCACAGATACGCAGTATTTT; CDR3: CASPTVGGRSTDTQYF
V: TRBV18; size: .; D: .; J: TRBJ1-5; DNA: TGTGCCAGCTCACCCGGAACAGGGATGACGCCCCAGCATTTT; CDR3: CASSPGTGMTPQHF
V: TRBV29-1; size: .; D: .; J: TRBJ1-1; DNA: TGCAGCGTTGCTAATGGGTACTCTAAAGGAACATCGAACACTGAAGCTTTCTTT; CDR3: CSVANGYSKGTSNTEAFF
V: TRBV2; size: .; D: TRBD2; J: TRBJ2-5; DNA: TGTGCCAGCAACCGGGGAGGGACTCCCCAAGAGACCCAGTACTTC; CDR3: CASNRGGTPQETQYF
V: TRBV5-1; size: .; D: TRBD1; J: TRBJ1-1; DNA: TGCGCCAGCAGCATTTCAACAGGGGGCTTGAACACTGAAGCTTTCTTT; CDR3: CASSISTGGLNTEAFF
V: TRBV7-9; size: .; D: .; J: TRBJ1-1; DNA: TGTGCCAGCAGCTCGGCAGGGTCCCCTGAAGCTTTCTTT; CDR3: CASSSAGSPEAFF
V: TRBV10-3; size: .; D: TRBD2; J: TRBJ2-1; DNA: TGTGCCATTCAAAGCGGGGGGGCCTCCAATGAGCAGTTCTTC; CDR3: CAIQSGGASNEQFF
V: TRBV25-1; size: .; D: .; J: TRBJ2-7; DNA: TGTGCCAGCAGTGAGGAAGGAACCTACGAGCAGTACTTC; CDR3: CASSEEGTYEQYF
V: TRBV19; size: .; D: .; J: TRBJ1-5; DNA: TGTGCCAGTAGTGAATGGGGGGGTTTCAATCAGCCCCAGCATTTT; CDR3: CASSEWGGFNQPQHF
V: TRBV7-2; size: .; D: .; J: TRBJ2-1; DNA: TGTGCCAGCAGCTCCGGGATCTCGTACAATGAGCAGTTCTTC; CDR3: CASSSGISYNEQFF
V: TRBV27; size: medium-sized; D: TRBD2; J: TRBJ2-1; DNA: TGTGCCAGCAGCACGACTAGCGGGGGCGGTGAGCAGTTCTTC; CDR3: CASSTTSGGGEQFF